These T cell receptor beta chains were read from a single sample in a study of human T cells and chemical hapten exposure. MiXCR, run by TCRdb on the RACE reads, gives a single entry per CDR3 protein. The sample yields about 190,000 distinct CDR3 sequences, more than 20% seen once. The sample in question was whole blood, obtained in connection with sensitization to the hapten diphenylcyclopropenone (DPC). Receptor source: a woman in her 40s with alopecia areata. Some clones in this sample may be carry-over from other donors' samples. Both conserved end residues are part of each CDR3. A D gene is named only where the DNA matches it firmly. Where a row states a size, it is once, few, many or the class of an expanded clone; other rows omit it.

CDR3nt | CDR3aa | j_gene | abundance | v_gene | d_gene
TGTGCCAGCAGTGACCTTAGGACAGGGGGCTCGGGAGATACGCAGTATTTT | CASSDLRTGGSGDTQYF | TRBJ2-3 | - | TRBV28 | TRBD1
TGTGCCAGCAGCCGACACGGGGGACCTTATAGCAATCAGCCCCAGCATTTT | CASSRHGGPYSNQPQHF | TRBJ1-5 | - | TRBV4-2 | -
TGTGCCAGCAGTTTATCATGGGGGGTCGAGAACATTCAGTACTTC | CASSLSWGVENIQYF | TRBJ2-4 | few | TRBV27 | -
TGTGCCAGCCAGAAGGGTCAGACCTACGAGCAGTACTTC | CASQKGQTYEQYF | TRBJ2-7 | few | TRBV6-1 | -
TGTGCCAGCAGCCAAGAGGGGACTAGCGTTTCCTACGAGCAGTACTTC | CASSQEGTSVSYEQYF | TRBJ2-7 | many | TRBV4-2 | TRBD2
TGTGCCATCGCGGGGCAAGGGGGGATAACCGGCTATGGCTACACCTTC | CAIAGQGGITGYGYTF | TRBJ1-2 | few | TRBV10-3 | -
TGTGCCAGCAGCTTGGGCGACAGGGGGCGGAAGGCCGGGGAGCTGTTTTTT | CASSLGDRGRKAGELFF | TRBJ2-2 | - | TRBV5-4 | TRBD1
TGTGCCAGCAGTGACTCGGCAGGGGGCACAGATACGCAGTATTTT | CASSDSAGGTDTQYF | TRBJ2-3 | - | TRBV25-1 | -
TGCAGCGTAAAGGGGGGCTTCGGTCAGCCCCAGCATTTT | CSVKGGFGQPQHF | TRBJ1-5 | - | TRBV29-1 | -
TGTGCCAGCAGCTCCGCAGGGGGATCCCAAGAGACCCAGTACTTC | CASSSAGGSQETQYF | TRBJ2-5 | - | TRBV28 | TRBD1
TGCAGTGCTACCCTGGACGGACAAAACATTCAGTACTTC | CSATLDGQNIQYF | TRBJ2-4 | - | TRBV20-1 | -
TGTGCCAGCAGCTTGGCCGTCGCCCAGGCCTACAATGAGCAGTTCTTC | CASSLAVAQAYNEQFF | TRBJ2-1 | many | TRBV5-5 | -
TGTGCCAGCAGTGGGAGAGGGGTTCAGTACTTC | CASSGRGVQYF | TRBJ2-4 | - | TRBV12-3/TRBV12-4 | -
TGCGGGGTCCTTAGCGGGAGGATAACAGATACGCAGTATTTT | CGVLSGRITDTQYF | TRBJ2-3 | few | TRBV20-1 | TRBD2
TGTGCCAGCAGCCACAGCGGGCTGACGCAGTATTTT | CASSHSGLTQYF | TRBJ2-3 | - | TRBV7-8 | -
TGTGCCAGCAGCTTAGTTTTCGCCGGGGAGCTGTTTTTT | CASSLVFAGELFF | TRBJ2-2 | - | TRBV7-2 | -